This TCR beta chain was identified during a study of CXCR3-negative and CXCR3-positive naive CD8 T cells (dated by TCRdb to the late 2010s). In terms of the full investigation: In total, about 135 million TRB reads were obtained, corresponding to roughly 1.5 +/- 0.3 million reads per library. Data from fewer than 12 donors, pooled across two independent experiments, went into the diversity and physicochemical repertoire analyses. TRBV-TRBJ cluster analysis included naive subsets from 5 or 6 donors and memory cells from 3 donors. Findings and caveats that apply to the study as a whole: Because CXCR3 expression was partially decreased after cryopreservation, freshly isolated PBMCs were used for most assays. Repertoire diversity was comparably high in both naive subsets but much lower in memory CD8+ T cells. Because surface CD5, which is linked to self-reactivity in mice, was comparable between the naive subsets, TCR interaction strength was also inferred from the physicochemical properties of TRB CDR3s. TRBV-TRBJ usage was similar between naive CXCR3-negative and CXCR3-positive cells from the same donor, while memory cells showed distinct patterns.

For each CD8+ T cell subset, flow sorting was done in triplicate, and 310,000 or so cells per subset went directly into RLT lysis buffer. Standard density gradient centrifugation was used to isolate peripheral blood mononuclear cells from buffy coats. Total RNA was extracted from sorted cells with an RNeasy Mini Kit. For sequencing, a NextSeq 550 was employed. The Human TCR Profiling Kit (MiLaboratory) was used to make UMI-labeled 5' RACE TRB cDNA libraries. The full amount of extracted RNA was used for cDNA synthesis, and the full amount of resulting cDNA was used for PCR amplification. Libraries were prepared in parallel with an identical number of PCR cycles. Turning to the authors' computational methods: With a requirement of at least two reads per UMI, MIGEC and MiXCR extracted about 49,000 +/- 11,000 unique UMI-labeled TRB cDNA molecules per library. An average of around 40,000 +/- 10,000 functional in-frame TRB CDR3 nucleotide clonotypes without stop codons was found per library. After each sample was downsampled to 5000 UMI-labeled TRB molecules, VDJtools was used to calculate diversity metrics such as normalized Shannon-Wiener and Chao1. VDJtools computed clonotype-size-weighted physicochemical properties of the central five CDR3 residues: interaction energy, strength, volume and Kidera factor 4. TCRdb reprocessed the reads, and each CDR3 protein sequence is entered once, without DNA. These V and J calls rely on TCRdb rather than the paper's analysis. Per the sample table, the count is tens of thousands of distinct CDR3 sequences. The ten largest account for roughly 15% of the sample.

The CDR1 and CDR2 encoded by the germline V gene (reference sequence) are LGHDT and YNNKEL. The cysteine opens and the phenylalanine closes a CDR3 of 16 amino acids. The DNA is unrecorded. Of note for this clonotype: Its antigen is unknown.

The clonotype was recovered from a human donor in good health. Some clones in this sample may be carry-over from other donors' samples. Material for sequencing was memory CD8+ T cells from blood. In the paper's terms, the cell subset or site label means: conventional CD8+ memory T cells (TMEM), sorted as controls. The rearrangement joined TRBV3-1 to TRBJ2-3; the D gene TCRdb calls, TRBD2, cannot be checked with no DNA. The CDR3 is CASSHPQAYSTDTQYF.